The 24 T cell receptor beta chains below come from one sample, sequenced in a study of blood T cell repertoires in COVID-19. Method: immunoSEQ multiplex PCR; TCRdb's copy keeps in-frame clones and lacks some. The sample gives a few hundred thousand clones, 89% of which show up once; 5% to 7% is in the top ten. Sequenced sample: peripheral blood. The receptor set was obtained from a man aged 18 to 29 who had recovered from COVID-19.

The chain has TRBV7-9 and TRBJ1-1, with 10 positions matching TRBD1. With V trimmed by 6 bases and J by 6 bases, 10 bases remained unmatched. The CDR3 length is 15 residues. Per germline, CDR1 SEHNR and CDR2 FQNEAQ (reference sequence). DNA for the CDR3: TGTGCCAGCAGTTCGACGGACAGGGGGATCGCTGAAGCTTTCTTT. Its translation is CASSSTDRGIAEAFF.

This rearrangement joins TRBV9 to TRBJ2-5; D is possibly TRBD2 (6 bases). Trimming cost V 0 bases and J 5 bases, with 14 bases left between them. The CDR3 is 15 amino acids. Germline V gene sequence: CDR1 SGDLS, CDR2 YYNGEE. Written as DNA, the CDR3 is TGTGCCAGCAGCGTAGCGGGAGAGGCGAGGGAGACCCAGTACTTC. The encoded protein is CASSVAGEARETQYF.

In DNA, the CDR3 is TGTGCCAGCATGGGGAGTCCCTACAATGAGCAGTTCTTC. Encoded protein: CASMGSPYNEQFF. V usage is TRBV6-5 and J usage is TRBJ2-1, with D perhaps TRBD2 (5 bases). V gave up 7 bases and J gave up 2 bases, with 9 bases separating them. The length of the CDR3 is 13 residues. The germline gives CDR1 MNHEY, CDR2 SVGAGI.

This sequence joins TRBV7-9 and TRBJ1-3; TRBD1 matches at 7 bases. Trimming removed 5 bases from V and 3 bases from J; junction bases left unmatched: 19. This CDR3 region has 19 residues. The V gene's germline CDR1 is SEHNR and CDR2 FQNEAQ (reference sequence). CDR3 nucleotide sequence: TGTGCCAGCAGCCCGGGCCCGGGACAGAGGGATACCCTTGGAAACACCATATATTTT. It codes for CASSPGPGQRDTLGNTIYF.

The chain uses TRBV7-9 and TRBJ1-1; no reliable D call. Germline-derived CDR1 and CDR2 are SEHNR and FQNEAQ (reference sequence). The CDR3 is made up of 16 amino acids. V shed 5 bases and J shed 0 bases, with 16 bases lying between them. The CDR3 nucleotides read TGTGCCAGCAGCCCGTTAATATCCCAGTTGAACACTGAAGCTTTCTTT. Translating it yields CASSPLISQLNTEAFF.

The V gene is TRBV7-9, the J gene TRBJ1-2; unclear D gene. Germline CDR1 and CDR2: SEHNR and FQNEAQ (reference sequence). The CDR3 runs 15 residues. Trimming cost V 1 base and J 0 bases, with 9 bases left between them. DNA for the CDR3: TGTGCCAGCAGCTTAGGAGGGCTAGCTAACTATGGCTACACCTTC. It specifies CASSLGGLANYGYTF.

The genes are TRBV5-1 and TRBJ2-1; 8 nucleotides align to TRBD2. Germline V gene sequence: CDR1 SGHRS, CDR2 YFSETQ. Losses at the gene ends were 7 bases for V and 8 bases for J; bases not matched to a gene: 11. The CDR3 is made up of 14 amino acids. CDR3 sequence reads: CASSMGREADEQFF. CDR3 nucleotides: TGCGCCAGCTCCATGGGGCGGGAGGCAGATGAGCAGTTCTTC.

J is TRBJ1-2 and V is TRBV3-1 (or the pseudogene TRBV3-2), with 7 bases lining up with TRBD1. The germline V gene encodes CDR1 LGHDT and CDR2 YNNKEL (reference sequence). The CDR3 consists of 14 residues. Losses at the gene ends were 1 base for V and 4 bases for J; bases not matched to a gene: 3. CDR3 sequence (DNA): TGTGCCAGCAGCCAAGGAGGGACAGTCTATGGCTACACCTTC. This encodes CASSQGGTVYGYTF.

The V call is TRBV6-1, the J call TRBJ1-4; no clear D. Germline V lookup: CDR1 MNHNS, CDR2 SASEGT. Trimming removed 1 base at V and 4 bases at J, with 10 bases between. The CDR3 is 15 amino acids. The CDR3 DNA reads TGTGCCAGCAGTGAAGGGGCAGCCAATAATGAAAAACTGTTTTTT. Amino acids: CASSEGAANNEKLFF.

V and J are TRBV7-8 and TRBJ2-7; TRBD1 matches at 7 bases. With 5 bases clipped from V and 2 bases from J, the junction kept 9 bases outside the gene matches. Germline-derived CDR1 and CDR2 are SGHVS and FQNEAQ. There are 15 residues in the CDR3. In DNA form, the CDR3 reads TGTGCCAGCAGCCCAGGGACAGCTCTGACCTACGAGCAGTACTTC. It yields the protein CASSPGTALTYEQYF.

The rearrangement links TRBV19 to TRBJ2-6; tentative D call: TRBD1 (5 bases). CDR3 length: 15 residues. Trimming cost V 1 base and J 2 bases, with 6 bases left between them. The V gene's germline CDR1 is LNHDA and CDR2 SQIVND (reference sequence). CDR3 DNA sequence: TGTGCCAGTAGTATAGTCAGGGCTGGGGCCAACGTCCTGACTTTC. This sequence encodes CASSIVRAGANVLTF.

The chain recombines TRBV6-1 with TRBJ2-7; TRBD2 matches at 7 bases. The CDR3 loop spans 15 amino acids. The ends lost 5 bases at V and 3 bases at J; junction bases unmatched: 10. Per the germline V gene, CDR1 is MNHNS and CDR2 is SASEGT. The CDR3 DNA follows: TGTGCCAGCAGTTCGGGGAGGGAGACCTACTACGAGCAGTACTTC. It codes for CASSSGRETYYEQYF.

V is TRBV4-3 and J is TRBJ1-2; 9 positions agree with TRBD1. The CDR3 extends over 16 amino acids. The trim removed 2 bases at V and 1 base at J, leaving 5 bases unmatched. Germline CDR1 is LGHNA and CDR2 is YSLEER. CDR3 nucleotide sequence: TGCGCCAGCAGCCAAAACGGACAGGGGATTAACTATGGCTACACCTTC. This codes for CASSQNGQGINYGYTF.

This rearrangement joins TRBV5-6 to TRBJ1-5; 11 nucleotides line up with TRBD1. Per the germline V gene, CDR1 is SGHDT and CDR2 is YYEEEE. With 2 bases clipped from V and 6 bases from J, the junction kept 4 bases outside the gene matches. The CDR3 totals 15 residues. The CDR3 here is CASSFWTGGGQPQHF. The DNA of the CDR3 is TGTGCCAGCAGCTTTTGGACAGGGGGCGGTCAGCCCCAGCATTTT. Together with reference TRBV5-6 and TRBJ1-5, the CDR3 gives the full variable domain: DAGVTQSPTHLIKTRGQQVTLRCSPKSGHDTVSWYQQALGQGPQFIFQYYEEEERQRGNFPDRFSGHQFPNYSSELNVNALLLGDSALYLCASSFWTGGGQPQHFGDGTRLSIL.

The chain links TRBV13 to TRBJ1-2; TRBD1 matches 12 bases. Germline V lookup: CDR1 PRHDT, CDR2 FYEKMQ (reference sequence). The CDR3 has 16 amino acids. The V segment lost 5 bases and the J segment 6 bases; nucleotides outside the gene matches: 10. As DNA, the CDR3 is TGTGCCAGCAGCCCTTCCCAACGGGACAGGGGGCATGGCTACACCTTC. Its protein is CASSPSQRDRGHGYTF.

The rearrangement uses TRBV4-1 and TRBJ1-1, with D possibly being TRBD1 (5 bases). This CDR3 spans 12 amino acids. Between the trimmed V and J ends, which lost 4 bases and 7 bases, there was a span of 10 bases. The germline V gene encodes CDR1 MGHRA and CDR2 YSYEKL. For the CDR3, the DNA is TGCGCCAGCAGCCCGGCGGGGGATGAAGCTTTCTTT. This sequence encodes CASSPAGDEAFF.

The chain has TRBV11-1 and TRBJ2-2; 12 nucleotides align to TRBD1. Germline CDR1 reads SGHAT; CDR2 reads FQDESV (reference sequence). The CDR3 sequence is 16 residues long. V trimming: 4 bases; J trimming: 6 bases; junction bases outside the gene matches: 6. This chain's CDR3 is CASSSGQGAGAGELFF. In nucleotides, the CDR3 is TGTGCCAGCAGCTCGGGACAGGGGGCAGGCGCCGGGGAGCTGTTTTTT.

The J gene is TRBJ1-2, the V gene TRBV29-1, with D possibly TRBD1 on 5 matching bases. V lost 1 base and J lost 5, with 14 bases in between. The germline V gene has CDR1 SQVTM and CDR2 ANQGSEA. The CDR3 sequence is 14 residues long. The CDR3 DNA reads as TGCAGCGTTGAAGGTCTGGGGCACCCATATGGCTACACCTTC. Its translation is CSVEGLGHPYGYTF.

The chain links TRBV5-6 to TRBJ1-5, with TRBD1 matching over 7 bases. This CDR3 has 18 amino acids. The V segment lost 3 bases and the J segment 5 bases; nucleotides outside the gene matches: 17. Germline V gene data show CDR1 as SGHDT and CDR2 as YYEEEE. CDR3 sequence (DNA): TGTGCCAGCAGCTCTATGAGATTCGTCGGGACAGTGGATCAGCCCCAGCATTTT. Its translation: CASSSMRFVGTVDQPQHF.

The gene calls are TRBV2 and TRBJ1-6; 7 nucleotides agree with TRBD1. CDR1 is SNHLY, CDR2 FYNNEI, per germline. There are 14 residues in the CDR3. V lost 4 bases to trimming and J lost 7 bases; unmatched junction nucleotides: 4. CDR3 amino acids: CASSGETGNSPLHF. The CDR3 DNA follows: TGTGCCAGCAGTGGGGAGACAGGGAATTCACCCCTCCACTTT. The full variable domain, in which reference TRBV2 and TRBJ1-6 provide the parts outside the CDR3, is EPEVTQTPSHQVTQMGQEVILRCVPISNHLYFYWYRQILGQKVEFLVSFYNNEISEKSEIFDDQFSVERPDGSNFTLKIRSTKLEDSAMYFCASSGETGNSPLHFGNGTRLTVT.

The rearrangement uses TRBV11-2 and TRBJ2-7; 8 bases line up with TRBD1. Germline CDR1 reads SGHAT; CDR2 reads FQNNGV. The CDR3 has 14 residues. Unmatched junction bases numbered 10, after V lost 6 bases and J lost 6 bases. The CDR3 sequence is CASSPFRGPFEQYF. Written as DNA, the CDR3 is TGTGCCAGCAGTCCTTTCAGGGGGCCGTTCGAGCAGTACTTC.

The J gene is TRBJ1-6, the V gene TRBV5-4; no firm D call. V lost 1 base to trimming and J lost 7 bases, with 6 bases between them. The CDR3 extends over 13 amino acids. Germline V gene data show CDR1 as SGHNT and CDR2 as YYREEE (reference sequence). As DNA, the CDR3 is TGTGCCAGCAGCTTGTACATAAATTCACCCCTCCACTTT. Translated, it gives CASSLYINSPLHF. Supplemented by reference TRBV5-4 and TRBJ1-6, the full variable domain reads ETGVTQSPTHLIKTRGQQVTLRCSSQSGHNTVSWYQQALGQGPQFIFQYYREEENGRGNFPPRFSGLQFPNYSSELNVNALELDDSALYLCASSLYINSPLHFGNGTRLTVT.

This chain connects TRBV7-9 to TRBJ2-7; 11 nucleotides line up with TRBD1. There are 15 residues in the CDR3. Trimming cost V 0 bases and J 6 bases; bases outside gene matches: 4. Germline V CDR1 and CDR2: SEHNR, FQNEAQ (reference sequence). CDR3 nucleotides: TGTGCCAGCAGCTTAGCGAGAGGACAGGGGGCCGAGCAGTACTTC. Protein sequence: CASSLARGQGAEQYF.

This rearrangement joins TRBV12-3 or TRBV12-4 to TRBJ1-1; tentative D call: TRBD1 (5 bases). Trimming took 2 bases from V and 11 from J, leaving 12 bases between them. The CDR3 length is 12 residues. CDR3 residues: CASSLRGPEAFF. The CDR3 nucleotides read TGTGCCAGCAGTTTAAGGGGTCCCGAGGCTTTCTTT.